Each of the 29 T cell receptor beta chains below was sequenced from the same sample in a study of T cell responses to AZD1222 COVID-19 vaccine. TCRdb's copy holds only in-frame clones and misses some; the assay was immunoSEQ multiplex PCR. The repertoire has 110,000 or so clones, around 88% of them found once; the top ten carry approximately 6.5%. Sequencing used peripheral blood, obtained 28 days after the second AZD1222 dose. Receptors originate from an adult who received the AZD1222 COVID-19 vaccine.

The chain has TRBV29-1 and TRBJ1-2; maybe TRBD1 (5 bases). This CDR3 region has 13 residues. Germline V gene lookup returns CDR1 SQVTM and CDR2 ANQGSEA. Trimming took 7 bases from V and 8 from J, leaving 20 bases between them. The CDR3 sequence: CSAVGTPEEGYTF. CDR3 bases: TGCAGCGCCGTCGGGACTCCCGAAGAGGGCTACACCTTC.

The chain links TRBV7-2 to TRBJ2-3; D is unclear. This CDR3 comprises 13 residues. Looked up from germline, CDR1 is SGHTA and CDR2 is FQGNSA. V was shortened by 3 bases and J by 4 bases, with 8 bases between the two germline ends. The CDR3 protein is CASSFPWADTQYF. The CDR3 DNA follows: TGTGCCAGCAGCTTCCCTTGGGCAGATACGCAGTATTTT.

This chain uses TRBV21-1 with TRBJ1-5; the table's D call, TRBD1, has no DNA check behind it. TRBV21-1 is a pseudogene locus. The length of the CDR3 is 17 residues. The CDR3 is CASSKPFGTGLNQPQHF. In nucleotides, the CDR3 is TGTGCCAGCAGCAAGCCCTTCGGGACAGGGCTCAATCAGCCCCAGCATTTT.

The chain employs TRBV11-2 and TRBJ1-4, with D maybe TRBD1 (5 bases). Trimming stripped 5 bases from V and 8 bases from J, with 18 bases between. The CDR3 contains 15 residues. CDR1 is SGHAT and CDR2 is FQNNGV in the germline V gene. CDR3 sequence reads: CASSARAGTGEKLFF. For the CDR3, the DNA is TGTGCCAGCAGCGCCCGGGCGGGGACGGGAGAAAAACTGTTTTTT.

This clone was seen only once. The rearrangement joins TRBV2 to TRBJ1-2; D possibly corresponds to TRBD1 (5 bases). The CDR3 runs 13 residues. Trimming cost V 3 bases and J 8 bases, with 13 bases left between them. Looked up from germline, CDR1 is SNHLY and CDR2 is FYNNEI. The CDR3 DNA is TGTGCCAGCAGTGACGCCGGGGGATGGGGCTACACCTTC. Amino acids: CASSDAGGWGYTF.

The CDR3 DNA reads TGTGCCAGCAGTGATGAGACTAGCGCCTCCGTCCTGACTTTC. Its protein is CASSDETSASVLTF. V usage is TRBV6-1 and J usage is TRBJ2-6, with 8 bases identical to TRBD2. V dropped 3 bases and J dropped 12; count of bases not matched to a gene: 7. The length of the CDR3 is 14 residues. CDR1 is MNHNS and CDR2 is SASEGT in the germline V gene.

V usage is TRBV2 and J usage is TRBJ1-1; TRBD1 might be the D (6 bases). The germline gives CDR1 SNHLY, CDR2 FYNNEI. Trimming took 6 bases from V and 5 from J, leaving 13 bases between them. The CDR3 totals 13 residues. This chain's CDR3 is CASREQGETEAFF. The CDR3 DNA reads TGTGCCAGCAGAGAACAGGGAGAGACTGAAGCTTTCTTT. Full variable domain (missing parts from reference TRBV2 and TRBJ1-1): EPEVTQTPSHQVTQMGQEVILRCVPISNHLYFYWYRQILGQKVEFLVSFYNNEISEKSEIFDDQFSVERPDGSNFTLKIRSTKLEDSAMYFCASREQGETEAFFGQGTRLTVV.

CDR3 residues: CASSIDRQETQYF. The CDR3 coding sequence is TGTGCCAGCTCAATAGACAGGCAAGAGACCCAGTACTTC. The gene calls are TRBV18 and TRBJ2-5, with a possible D match to TRBD1 (6 bases). Germline V gives CDR1 KGHSH, CDR2 LQKENI. This CDR3 comprises 13 residues. V lost 5 bases and J 2 bases, leaving 9 bases between the germline ends.

This clone appeared once. The V and J genes are TRBV16 and TRBJ2-3; 9 bases match TRBD2. Germline V gives CDR1 KGHSY, CDR2 FQNENV. This CDR3 has 15 amino acids. The ends lost 2 bases at V and 6 bases at J; junction bases unmatched: 6. The CDR3 DNA is TGTGCCAGCAGCCAAGTCAAGCGGGGGGAGGATACGCAGTATTTT. This codes for CASSQVKRGEDTQYF.

The chain has TRBV11-2 and TRBJ2-7, with D hard to call. Germline-derived CDR1 and CDR2 are SGHAT and FQNNGV. V gave up 7 bases and J gave up 7 bases, with 11 bases separating them. This CDR3 has 11 amino acids. The CDR3 protein is CASNSGGEQYF. The CDR3 nucleotides read TGTGCCAGCAACAGTGGTGGAGAGCAGTACTTC.

The chain is built from TRBV29-1 and TRBJ2-7, with 7 nucleotides matching TRBD1. Per the germline V gene, CDR1 is SQVTM and CDR2 is ANQGSEA. The CDR3 has 13 amino acids. V was clipped by 4 bases and J by 3 bases; unmatched bases: 6. The CDR3 sequence: CSVVGRGNYEQYF. CDR3 in DNA: TGCAGCGTTGTGGGCAGGGGGAACTACGAGCAGTACTTC.

The rearrangement uses TRBV2 and TRBJ1-5; TRBD1 matches 11 bases. The V segment lost 6 bases and the J segment 6 bases; nucleotides outside the gene matches: 7. CDR1 is SNHLY and CDR2 is FYNNEI in the germline V gene. The CDR3 runs to 15 residues. CDR3 sequence: CASSAGTGGRQPQHF. CDR3 sequence (DNA): TGTGCCAGCAGCGCCGGGACAGGGGGGCGTCAGCCCCAGCATTTT.

The chain joins TRBV3-1 (or the pseudogene TRBV3-2) to TRBJ2-1; D call uncertain. Germline V CDR1 and CDR2: LGHDT, YNNKEL (reference sequence). V shed 1 base and J shed 9 bases, with 10 bases lying between them. The CDR3 spans 13 residues. CDR3: CASSQGTGTEQFF. The CDR3, as DNA: TGTGCCAGCAGCCAAGGAACGGGTACTGAGCAGTTCTTC.

This rearrangement joins TRBV3-1 (or the pseudogene TRBV3-2) to TRBJ2-3; TRBD2 agrees at 11 bases. Germline CDR1 and CDR2: LGHDT and YNNKEL (reference sequence). The CDR3 spans 17 residues. After removal of 4 bases from V and 2 bases from J, the junction contained 8 bases not matched to a gene. The CDR3 loop reads CASSPPSSGGNTDTQYF. DNA of the CDR3: TGTGCCAGCAGCCCTCCCTCTAGCGGGGGGAACACAGATACGCAGTATTTT.

The chain recombines TRBV7-9 with TRBJ1-6; 7 positions match TRBD1. V lost 5 bases and J lost 9; bases outside the gene matches: 7. Germline V gene sequence: CDR1 SEHNR, CDR2 FQNEAQ (reference sequence). This CDR3 is built from 14 residues. CDR3 in amino acids: CASSTDRDGSPLHF. CDR3 DNA: TGTGCCAGCAGCACAGACAGGGACGGTTCACCCCTCCACTTT.

Points on this clone: Other DNA sequences from this sample encode an identical CDR3 as well. The rearrangement uses TRBV2 and TRBJ2-2, with 7 bases aligning to TRBD2. After removal of 3 bases from V and 6 bases from J, the junction contained 1 base not matched to a gene. CDR1 is SNHLY and CDR2 is FYNNEI in the germline V gene. The CDR3 has 13 residues. The CDR3 bases are TGTGCCAGCAGTGAGCGGGGGTCCGGGGAGCTGTTTTTT. It is translated as CASSERGSGELFF.

The chain recombines TRBV28 with TRBJ1-6; TRBD1 aligns across 7 bases. CDR3 length: 16 residues. V gave up 5 bases and J gave up 2 bases; unmatched junction bases: 6. CDR1 MDHEN and CDR2 SYDVKM come from the germline V gene. This chain's CDR3 is CASSPYGTAYNSPLHF. The CDR3 DNA follows: TGTGCCAGCAGTCCATACGGGACAGCCTATAATTCACCCCTCCACTTT.

This clone came up many times. V is TRBV5-6 and J is TRBJ2-2, with D perhaps TRBD1 or TRBD2 (5 bases each). The ends were cut back, 1 base at V and 0 bases at J, with 10 bases in the middle. The CDR3 length is 16 residues. Germline V gives CDR1 SGHDT, CDR2 YYEEEE. CDR3 coding DNA: TGTGCCAGCAGCTTGCTCCAGGGACCGAACACCGGGGAGCTGTTTTTT. This gives the protein CASSLLQGPNTGELFF.

V is TRBV24-1 and J is TRBJ2-2, with D uncertain. The V end lost 3 bases, the J end lost 3 bases, and 7 bases lay between the germline ends. In germline, CDR1 is KGHDR, CDR2 SFDVKD. The CDR3 length is 14 residues. CDR3 nucleotide sequence: TGTGCCACCAGTGATATCTCATACACCGGGGAGCTGTTTTTT. It specifies CATSDISYTGELFF.

The gene calls are TRBV28 and TRBJ1-1; TRBD1 matches at 8 bases. The CDR3 is 15 residues long. The germline CDR1 and CDR2 sequences are MDHEN and SYDVKM. J was trimmed by 0 bases and V by 4 bases; bases with no gene match: 4. The CDR3 DNA sequence: TGTGCCAGCAGTTATCAGGGGGCCCTGAACACTGAAGCTTTCTTT. Translated, it gives CASSYQGALNTEAFF.

This clone occurred a few times. The chain employs TRBV27 and TRBJ1-6; a possible D gene is TRBD1 (6 bases). The germline V and J ends were trimmed by 1 base and 9 bases, with 16 bases remaining between them. Germline CDR1 MNHEY, CDR2 SMNVEV (reference sequence). The length of the CDR3 is 16 residues. CDR3 sequence: CASSLWGGGIPSPLHF. CDR3 bases: TGTGCCAGCAGTTTATGGGGAGGGGGTATTCCTTCACCCCTCCACTTT.

The chain links TRBV4-3 to TRBJ2-1, with a tentative D call TRBD1 (7 bases). This CDR3 is built from 15 residues. Germline CDR1 is LGHNA and CDR2 is YSLEER. Trimming removed 5 bases at V and 0 bases at J, with 11 bases between. The CDR3 spells CASSSQGGSYNEQFF. The CDR3 DNA is TGCGCCAGCAGCTCGCAGGGGGGCTCCTACAATGAGCAGTTCTTC.

The chain uses TRBV18 and TRBJ1-1, with D unclear. Looked up from germline, CDR1 is KGHSH and CDR2 is LQKENI. V shed 6 bases and J shed 8 bases, with 19 bases lying between them. This CDR3 has 14 residues. CDR3 bases: TGTGCCAGCTCGCAGGCTACCATGAAAGAGGAAGCTTTCTTT. Translated: CASSQATMKEEAFF.

The chain recombines TRBV7-3 with TRBJ2-3; unclear D gene. V was cut by 6 bases and J by 1 base, with 8 bases left in between. Germline CDR1 and CDR2: SGHTA and FQGTGA. CDR3 length: 13 amino acids. The CDR3 DNA follows: TGTGCCAGCAGAGAGTGGGGCACAGATACGCAGTATTTT. Encoded protein: CASREWGTDTQYF.

The chain is built from TRBV5-1 and TRBJ2-2, with 9 bases identical to TRBD2. The CDR3 sequence is 16 residues long. V trimming: 4 bases; J trimming: 3 bases; junction bases outside the gene matches: 7. Germline V lookup: CDR1 SGHRS, CDR2 YFSETQ. This chain's CDR3 is CASSPSSSGDTGELFF. Written as DNA, the CDR3 is TGCGCCAGCAGCCCAAGCTCTAGCGGGGACACCGGGGAGCTGTTTTTT.

The V call is TRBV15, the J call TRBJ2-1; D is unresolved. Germline assignment: CDR1 LNHNV and CDR2 YYDKDF (reference sequence). The CDR3 runs to 16 residues. Trimming took 0 bases from V and 4 from J, leaving 13 bases between them. Here the CDR3 DNA reads TGTGCCACCAGCAGAGATTTCACGGGCCAGTACAATGAGCAGTTCTTC. Amino acid sequence: CATSRDFTGQYNEQFF.

V usage is TRBV3-1 (or the pseudogene TRBV3-2) and J usage is TRBJ2-3; no definite D call. V lost 5 bases and J lost 8, with 17 bases in between. CDR3 length: 14 amino acids. Germline CDR1 LGHDT, CDR2 YNNKEL (reference sequence). The CDR3 protein is CASSKPPTLTTQYF. CDR3 DNA sequence: TGTGCCAGCAGCAAACCCCCGACACTTACTACGCAGTATTTT.

The gene calls are TRBV6-1 and TRBJ1-2; 7 bases line up with TRBD1. J was trimmed by 3 bases and V by 6 bases; bases with no gene match: 7. The CDR3 contains 14 residues. CDR1 is MNHNS, CDR2 SASEGT, per germline. The CDR3 coding sequence is TGTGCCAGCAGAGACAGGGACACCCACTATGGCTACACCTTC. The encoded protein is CASRDRDTHYGYTF.

This clone appeared once. The chain employs TRBV19 and TRBJ2-7; 8 bases agree with TRBD2. Germline CDR1 LNHDA, CDR2 SQIVND (reference sequence). V lost 9 bases to trimming and J lost 2 bases; unmatched junction nucleotides: 9. The CDR3 spans 14 residues. The CDR3 reads CASRPAGATYEQYF. DNA of the CDR3: TGTGCCAGCCGACCAGCGGGGGCCACCTACGAGCAGTACTTC.